This is a list of T cell receptor beta chains from one sample in a study of T cells in Graves' hyperthyroidism and ophthalmopathy. MiXCR, applied by TCRdb to the multiplex PCR reads, yields one record per CDR3 protein. The data contain approximately 350,000 distinct CDR3 sequences, 12% to 15% of them singletons. The sequencing sample was made of blood. The receptors shown here come from an older woman with Graves' ophthalmopathy. CDR3s include the opening cysteine and the closing phenylalanine or tryptophan. A D gene is named only where the DNA matches it firmly. Clone size appears in some rows only: once, few, many, or a class for an expanded clone.

14,TRBJ2-7,TRBV6-1,-,-,TGTGCCAGCAAGGAGGATAGGGTCTCCTACGAGCAGTACTTC,CASKEDRVSYEQYF
12,TRBJ1-2,TRBV19,few,-,TGTGCCAGTAGTACAGGGGACGGTGGCTACACCTTC,CASSTGDGGYTF
14,TRBJ1-6,TRBV27,-,TRBD1,TGTGCCAGCAGTTTCCGGGACAGCCTATCACCCCTCCACTTT,CASSFRDSLSPLHF
17,TRBJ2-5,TRBV7-8,many,TRBD2,TGTGCCAGCAGCTTAAACCCGACTAGCGGGAGTGGGGAGACCCAGTACTTC,CASSLNPTSGSGETQYF
12,TRBJ2-7,TRBV20-1,many,TRBD1,TGCAGTGCGCCGGGACAGGGCTACGAGCAGTACTTC,CSAPGQGYEQYF
15,TRBJ1-1,TRBV28,-,-,TGTGCCAGCAGTTCGCAGGGGCTTATGAACACTGAAGCTTTCTTT,CASSSQGLMNTEAFF
16,TRBJ2-1,TRBV7-2,many,TRBD1,TGTGCCAGCAGCTTATCAGGGGGAGCGGCCTACAATGAGCAGTTCTTC,CASSLSGGAAYNEQFF
15,TRBJ1-5,TRBV2,many,TRBD1,TGTGCCAGCAGGCAAGGGACAGGGCCTTCTCAGCCCCAGCATTTT,CASRQGTGPSQPQHF
14,TRBJ2-3,TRBV7-6,many,-,TGTGCCAGCAGCTTACAACAGGACACAGATACGCAGTATTTT,CASSLQQDTDTQYF
12,TRBJ2-3,TRBV29-1,many,-,TGCAGCGTTACAGCGAGCACAGATACGCAGTATTTT,CSVTASTDTQYF
15,TRBJ2-3,TRBV12-3/TRBV12-4,many,TRBD2,TGTGCCAGCATCATAGGAAGCGGGAGCGCAGATACGCAGTATTTT,CASIIGSGSADTQYF
14,TRBJ1-3,TRBV5-1,once,-,TGCGCCAGCGGCGACCCCTCCTCTGGAAACACCATATATTTT,CASGDPSSGNTIYF
16,TRBJ2-3,TRBV20-1,many,TRBD2,TGCAGTGCTAGGACTAGCGGGAGGGCGGGCACAGATACGCAGTATTTT,CSARTSGRAGTDTQYF
11,TRBJ1-2,TRBV3-1,many,-,TGTGCCAGCAGCCGGGGGAATGGCTACACCTTC,CASSRGNGYTF
13,TRBJ1-3,TRBV5-1,few,-,TGCGCCAGCAGCCAAAACTCTGGAAACACCATATATTTT,CASSQNSGNTIYF
12,TRBJ2-7,TRBV2,-,-,TGTGCCAGCAGTGTCGGAATCGGGGAGCAGTACTTC,CASSVGIGEQYF
13,TRBJ2-5,TRBV15,-,-,TGTGCCACCAGCACCGGGACGGAAGAGACCCAGTACTTC,CATSTGTEETQYF
15,TRBJ1-5,TRBV28,few,-,TGTGCCAGCAGTACCCCAGGACGAGGCAATCAGCCCCAGCATTTT,CASSTPGRGNQPQHF
15,TRBJ2-7,TRBV27,many,-,TGTGCCAGCAGTTTAAGGTTCGACAGTACCTACGAGCAGTACTTC,CASSLRFDSTYEQYF
13,TRBJ1-1,TRBV20-1,many,-,TGCAGTGCTAGAGAGGGTTCGGACACTGAAGCTTTCTTT,CSAREGSDTEAFF
14,TRBJ2-5,TRBV11-2,many,-,TGTGCCAGCAGCTTAGAGGCAGCTGTGGAGACCCAGTACTTC,CASSLEAAVETQYF
11,TRBJ2-3,TRBV2,few,-,TGTGGGGGGGGGGCCTCAGATACGCAGTATTTT,CGGGASDTQYF
16,TRBJ2-1,TRBV30,many,-,TGTGCCTGGAGTGTTAACAGCCATAGCTCCTACAATGAGCAGTTCTTC,CAWSVNSHSSYNEQFF
13,TRBJ2-1,TRBV20-1,few,TRBD2,TGCAGTGCTAGTAGCGGGAGCCTCAATGAGCAGTTCTTC,CSASSGSLNEQFF
15,TRBJ1-4,TRBV28,many,-,TGTGCCAGCAGTTCCCCCGCATGGGGGAGTGAAAAACTGTTTTTT,CASSSPAWGSEKLFF
19,TRBJ2-4,TRBV3-1,many,-,TGTGCCAGCACCTCTGGGCCGCAGGGACACCGGCTAGCCAAAAACATTCAGTACTTC,CASTSGPQGHRLAKNIQYF
17,TRBJ2-3,TRBV12-3/TRBV12-4,many,TRBD2,TGTGCCAGCAGTTATATGGGACTAGCGGGAGCTATAGATACGCAGTATTTT,CASSYMGLAGAIDTQYF
14,TRBJ1-1,TRBV6-2/TRBV6-3,few,-,TGTGCCAGCAGAGAGACAGGCCGGGTCACTGAAGCTTTCTTT,CASRETGRVTEAFF
12,TRBJ2-7,TRBV12-3/TRBV12-4,many,TRBD1,TGTGCCAGCAGTTCAGGGGGCTGGGAGCAGTACTTC,CASSSGGWEQYF
14,TRBJ2-5,TRBV12-3/TRBV12-4,many,-,TGTGCCAGCACCCTTACCTACCCTCAAGAGACCCAGTACTTC,CASTLTYPQETQYF
12,TRBJ2-5,TRBV6-1,few,-,TGTGCCAGCGGGAGGTTAGCAGAGACCCAGTACTTC,CASGRLAETQYF
14,TRBJ2-3,TRBV20-1,many,TRBD2,TGCAGTCCGCTGGCTAGCGGGTACACAGATACGCAGTATTTT,CSPLASGYTDTQYF
15,TRBJ1-1,TRBV18,many,TRBD1,TGTGCCAGCTCACCTGCCCAGGGGGCGAACACTGAAGCTTTCTTT,CASSPAQGANTEAFF
15,TRBJ2-7,TRBV7-6,few,TRBD1,TGTGCCAGCAGCGCCAGAAGGGACAGACCCTACGAGCAGTACTTC,CASSARRDRPYEQYF
14,TRBJ2-2,TRBV2,many,TRBD1,TGTGCCAGTTCGGGACAGATTAACACCGGGGAGCTGTTTTTT,CASSGQINTGELFF
14,TRBJ1-6,TRBV6-2/TRBV6-3,-,TRBD1,TGTGCCAGCACTGCCGGGACAGCCAATTCACCCCTCCACTTT,CASTAGTANSPLHF
10,TRBJ2-7,TRBV29-1,many,-,TGCAGTAGGGGGTCCTACGAGCAGTACTTC,CSRGSYEQYF
15,TRBJ2-7,TRBV5-1,-,TRBD1,TGCGCCAGCAGCTTGGGGACAGGAAGTGCCTACGAGCAGTACTTC,CASSLGTGSAYEQYF
15,TRBJ2-1,TRBV5-1,-,-,TGCGTCAGCAGCGCGGAGGCCAGCTCCTACAATGAGCAGTTCTTC,CVSSAEASSYNEQFF
17,TRBJ2-1,TRBV5-1,-,TRBD2,TGCGCCAGCAGCCCCTCCTCCGGGACTAGCGGGAGGAATGAGCAGTTCTTC,CASSPSSGTSGRNEQFF
18,TRBJ2-1,TRBV7-2,many,-,TGTGCCAGCAGACCTCCCCCCGGGGAGCGCAGCTCCTACAATGAGCAGTTCTTC,CASRPPPGERSSYNEQFF
15,TRBJ1-1,TRBV5-5,few,TRBD1,TGTGCCAGCAGCTCTCAGGGACAGCTTAACACTGAAGCTTTCTTT,CASSSQGQLNTEAFF
14,TRBJ2-5,TRBV3-1,many,-,TGTGCCAGCAGCCAAAGGGTGGAACAAGAGACCCAGTACTTC,CASSQRVEQETQYF
14,TRBJ2-7,TRBV7-8,many,TRBD1,TGTGCCAGCAGCACCGGGACAGCCTCCTACGAGCAGTACTTC,CASSTGTASYEQYF
12,TRBJ2-5,TRBV7-6,many,-,TGTGCCAGCAGCCCGGCGGGGGAGACCCAGTACTTC,CASSPAGETQYF